Listed below are T cell receptor beta chains from one sample, sequenced in a study of early T cells in non-severe SARS-CoV-2 infection. MiXCR was run by TCRdb on the 5' RACE reads, yielding one entry per CDR3 protein. The sample holds about 84,000 distinct CDR3 sequences, 9% to 14% seen once. The sequenced sample consisted of whole blood. All receptors derive from an adult who was a healthcare worker with PCR-confirmed SARS-CoV-2 infection or an uninfected control (not recorded which). CDR3s include the opening cysteine and the closing phenylalanine or tryptophan. A D gene is named only where the DNA matches it firmly. Size tells how often a clone was seen (once, few, many) or the class of an expanded clone, and some rows leave it out.

>NA|TRBJ2-3|NA|TRBV18
TGTGCCAGCTCCCCAATAGGGGGAGATACGCAGTATTTT
CASSPIGGDTQYF
>NA|TRBJ2-7|few|TRBV6-6
TGTGCCAGCAGTTACTCATCTAGCGTCGAGCAGTACTTC
CASSYSSSVEQYF
>NA|TRBJ1-1|many|TRBV5-1
TGCGCCAGCAGCTTGGCTGCAGCATTGAACACTGAAGCTTTCTTT
CASSLAAALNTEAFF
>NA|TRBJ2-1|few|TRBV5-1
TGCGCCAGCAGCGGAGGACTCGGCTCCTACAATGAGCAGTTCTTC
CASSGGLGSYNEQFF
>NA|TRBJ2-1|few|TRBV14
TGTGCCAGCAGCGGCCCCCGTTATGAGCAGTTCTTC
CASSGPRYEQFF
>TRBD1|TRBJ2-3|NA|TRBV6-2/TRBV6-3
TGTGCCAGCAGTTACTCGATGACGACAGGGGGCAGAGATACGCAGTATTTT
CASSYSMTTGGRDTQYF
>NA|TRBJ1-4|many|TRBV5-5
TGTGCCAGCAGCCCACCGGGTCTTAATGAAAAACTGTTTTTT
CASSPPGLNEKLFF
>TRBD1|TRBJ2-1|NA|TRBV7-9
TGTGCCAGCAGCTCCCGGGACAGGGCTTTGGATGAGCAGTTCTTC
CASSSRDRALDEQFF
>TRBD1|TRBJ2-2|few|TRBV6-4
TGTGCCAGCAGTCAGGACAGGCGGAACACCGGGGAGCTGTTTTTT
CASSQDRRNTGELFF
>NA|TRBJ2-7|NA|TRBV5-4
TGTGCCAGCAGCTTCAGTGGCCCCCCCTACGAGCAGTACTTC
CASSFSGPPYEQYF
>NA|TRBJ1-1|NA|TRBV6-2/TRBV6-3
TGTGCCAGCAGTTACAAACGGGGGCCAGACACTGAAGCTTTCTTT
CASSYKRGPDTEAFF